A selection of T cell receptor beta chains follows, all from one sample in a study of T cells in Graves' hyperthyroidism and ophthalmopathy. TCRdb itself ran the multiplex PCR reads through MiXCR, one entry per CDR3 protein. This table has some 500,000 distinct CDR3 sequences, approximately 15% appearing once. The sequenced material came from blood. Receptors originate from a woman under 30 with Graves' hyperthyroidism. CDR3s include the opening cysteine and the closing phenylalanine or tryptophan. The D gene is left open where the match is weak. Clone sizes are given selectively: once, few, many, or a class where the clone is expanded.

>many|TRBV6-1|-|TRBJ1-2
CASSESLGGYTF
TGTGCCAGCAGTGAAAGCCTTGGGGGCTACACCTTC
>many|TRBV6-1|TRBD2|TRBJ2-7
CASSVTSGRAYEQYF
TGTGCCAGCAGTGTAACTAGCGGGAGGGCCTACGAGCAGTACTTC
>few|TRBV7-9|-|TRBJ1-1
CASSFWRTEAFF
TGTGCCAGCAGCTTTTGGAGGACTGAAGCTTTCTTT
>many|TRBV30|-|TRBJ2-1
CAYQRISSYNEQFF
TGTGCCTATCAGCGGATCAGCTCCTACAATGAGCAGTTCTTC
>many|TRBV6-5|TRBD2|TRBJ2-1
CASSYLSGRGDKAQFF
TGTGCCAGCAGTTACCTTAGCGGGAGAGGGGATAAGGCGCAGTTCTTC
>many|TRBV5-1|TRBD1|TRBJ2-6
CASQGQGASGANVLTF
TGCGCCAGCCAGGGACAGGGGGCTTCTGGGGCCAACGTCCTGACTTTC
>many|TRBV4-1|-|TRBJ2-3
CASSQEPHRLGETQYF
TGCGCCAGCAGCCAAGAGCCCCACCGACTGGGCGAGACGCAGTATTTT
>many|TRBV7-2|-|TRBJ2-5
CASSTTSIQTQYF
TGTGCCAGCAGCACGACTAGTATACAGACCCAGTACTTC
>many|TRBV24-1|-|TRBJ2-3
CATSGGRVADTQYF
TGTGCCACCAGTGGCGGTAGGGTCGCAGATACGCAGTATTTT
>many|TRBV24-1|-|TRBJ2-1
CATSDRLGRNDYNEQFF
TGTGCCACCAGTGATAGGCTTGGTAGGAATGATTACAATGAGCAGTTCTTC
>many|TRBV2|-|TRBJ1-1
CASSESPGVNTEAFF
TGTGCCAGCAGTGAATCTCCAGGCGTGAACACTGAAGCTTTCTTT
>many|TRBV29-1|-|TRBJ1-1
CSVDRAENTEAFF
TGCAGCGTTGACAGGGCGGAGAACACTGAAGCTTTCTTT
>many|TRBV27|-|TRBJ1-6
CASSPRTSWNSPLHF
TGTGCCAGCAGTCCCAGGACGTCGTGGAATTCACCCCTCCACTTT
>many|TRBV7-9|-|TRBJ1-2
CASSFQGPNYGYTF
TGTGCCAGCAGCTTCCAGGGGCCTAACTATGGCTACACCTTC
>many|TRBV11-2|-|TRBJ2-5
CASSLDREETQYF
TGTGCCAGCAGCTTAGATCGGGAAGAGACCCAGTACTTC
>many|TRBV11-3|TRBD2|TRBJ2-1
CASSLGIAGVHSSYNEQFF
TGTGCCAGCAGCTTAGGGATAGCGGGAGTTCACAGCTCCTACAATGAGCAGTTCTTC
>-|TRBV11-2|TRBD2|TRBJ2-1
CASSFLSGSPNEQFF
TGTGCCAGCAGCTTCCTTAGCGGGAGCCCAAATGAGCAGTTCTTC
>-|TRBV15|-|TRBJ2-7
CATSRDLEQSYEQYF
TGTGCCACCAGCAGAGATTTGGAGCAGTCCTACGAGCAGTACTTC
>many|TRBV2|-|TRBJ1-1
CASQGTPEAFF
TGTGCCAGCCAAGGGACACCTGAAGCTTTCTTT
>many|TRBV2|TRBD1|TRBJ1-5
CASSIDRGYNQPQHF
TGTGCCAGCAGTATTGACAGGGGCTACAATCAGCCCCAGCATTTT
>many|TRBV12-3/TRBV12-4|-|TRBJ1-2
CASSRPGHYGYTF
TGTGCCAGCAGTCGCCCAGGGCACTATGGCTACACCTTC
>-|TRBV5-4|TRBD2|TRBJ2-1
CASREGTSVFYNEQFF
TGTGCCAGCAGGGAGGGGACTAGCGTTTTTTACAATGAGCAGTTCTTC
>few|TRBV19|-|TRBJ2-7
CASMEGQGPSYEQYF
TGTGCCAGTATGGAGGGGCAGGGGCCCTCCTACGAGCAGTACTTC
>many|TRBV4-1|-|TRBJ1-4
CASSPRGSPGTGEKLFF
TGCGCCAGCAGCCCCAGAGGTAGTCCCGGGACGGGAGAAAAACTGTTTTTT
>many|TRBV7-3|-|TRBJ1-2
CASTYGISYGYTF
TGTGCCAGCACCTATGGCATCTCCTATGGCTACACCTTC
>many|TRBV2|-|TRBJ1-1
CASRAPGDTEAFF
TGTGCCAGCAGAGCACCAGGGGACACTGAAGCTTTCTTT
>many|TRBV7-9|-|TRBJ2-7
CASSLRTAGGYEQYF
TGTGCCAGCAGCCTCAGGACAGCGGGCGGCTACGAGCAGTACTTC
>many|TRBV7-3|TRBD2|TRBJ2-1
CASSPGLAGGEQFF
TGTGCCAGCAGCCCGGGACTAGCGGGAGGTGAGCAGTTCTTC
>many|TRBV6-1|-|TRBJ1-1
CASTTGGLTEAFF
TGTGCCAGCACCACGGGGGGATTAACTGAAGCTTTCTTT
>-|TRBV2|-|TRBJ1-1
CASSPKLMNTEAFF
TGTGCCAGCAGCCCAAAGTTAATGAACACTGAAGCTTTCTTT
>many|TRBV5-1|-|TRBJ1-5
CASSLGGSGEPQHF
TGCGCCAGCAGCTTGGGGGGCTCAGGGGAGCCCCAGCATTTT
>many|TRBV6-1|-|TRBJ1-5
CASSEVFSPSRNQPQHF
TGTGCCAGCAGTGAAGTTTTTAGCCCGAGTCGCAATCAGCCCCAGCATTTT
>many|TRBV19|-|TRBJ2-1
CASSIGPGSYNEQFF
TGTGCCAGTAGTATCGGCCCGGGATCCTACAATGAGCAGTTCTTC
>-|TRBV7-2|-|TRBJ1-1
CASSLNAGTMNTEAFF
TGTGCCAGCAGCTTAAACGCAGGGACGATGAACACTGAAGCTTTCTTT
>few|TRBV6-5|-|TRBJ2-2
CASSPGRGNTGELFF
TGTGCCAGCAGTCCTGGTAGGGGGAACACCGGGGAGCTGTTTTTT
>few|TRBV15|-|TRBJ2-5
CATSRDLHGETQYF
TGTGCCACCAGCAGGGATTTACACGGGGAGACCCAGTACTTC
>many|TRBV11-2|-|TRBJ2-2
CASSSLWTGELFF
TGTGCCAGCAGCTCTCTTTGGACCGGGGAGCTGTTTTTT
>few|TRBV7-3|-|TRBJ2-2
CASSLTEYTGELFF
TGTGCCAGCAGCTTAACTGAGTACACCGGGGAGCTGTTTTTT
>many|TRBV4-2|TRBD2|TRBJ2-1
CASSQVLAGVNEQFF
TGTGCCAGCAGCCAAGTGCTAGCGGGAGTCAATGAGCAGTTCTTC
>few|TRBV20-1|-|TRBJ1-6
CSARRGEGSPLHF
TGCAGTGCGAGGCGAGGGGAAGGCTCACCCCTCCACTTT